The 14 T cell receptor beta chains given below trace back to one sample, sequenced in a study of blood T cell repertoires in COVID-19. Data came from immunoSEQ multiplex PCR; TCRdb stores just in-frame clones and leaves some out. The sample has 300,000 to 350,000 clones; about 87% are singletons. The sequenced material came from peripheral blood. The receptors here all came from a woman in her forties or fifties with COVID-19, enrolled during active disease.

The chain links TRBV28 to TRBJ1-2; TRBD1 agrees at 8 bases. CDR3 length equals 16 residues. With V trimmed by 5 bases and J by 8 bases, 16 bases remained unmatched. CDR1 is MDHEN and CDR2 is SYDVKM in the germline V gene. The CDR3 region is CASSPQLPDRGSGYTF. CDR3 nucleotide sequence: TGTGCCAGCAGTCCCCAGCTACCCGACAGGGGAAGCGGCTACACCTTC.

V and J are TRBV30 and TRBJ2-1; TRBD2 aligns across 8 bases. The CDR3 runs to 15 residues. V trimming: 2 bases; J trimming: 3 bases; junction bases outside the gene matches: 6. CDR1 and CDR2 (germline): GTSNPN, SVGIG (reference sequence). This CDR3 reads CAWSPAAGGYNEQFF. The CDR3 DNA follows: TGTGCCTGGAGTCCTGCGGCGGGAGGCTACAATGAGCAGTTCTTC. The full variable domain, in which reference TRBV30 and TRBJ2-1 provide the parts outside the CDR3, is SQTIHQWPATLVQPVGSPLSLECTVEGTSNPNLYWYRQAAGRGLQLLFYSVGIGQISSEVPQNLSASRPQDRQFILSSKKLLLSDSGFYLCAWSPAAGGYNEQFFGPGTRLTVL.

The CDR3 loop reads CASSRGSGEGPCEQYF. CDR3 sequence (DNA): TGTGCCAGCAGCCGTGGCTCAGGGGAGGGTCCCTGCGAGCAGTACTTC. The chain uses TRBV14 and TRBJ2-7, with D possibly TRBD2 on 7 matching bases. The V end was cut by 4 bases, the J end by 6 bases, with 22 bases between. The germline gives CDR1 SGHDN, CDR2 FVKESK. The CDR3 contains 16 residues.

This clone was seen a few times. CDR3 sequence: CAWSYRDSLNSPLHF. The CDR3 bases are TGTGCCTGGAGCTACCGGGACAGCCTTAATTCACCCCTCCACTTT. This sequence joins TRBV30 and TRBJ1-6, with 7 bases matching TRBD1. This CDR3 has 15 residues. Trimming removed 3 bases from V and 6 bases from J; junction bases left unmatched: 8. CDR1 and CDR2 from the germline V gene are GTSNPN and SVGIG (reference sequence).

The chain has TRBV7-9 and TRBJ2-7; perhaps TRBD2 as D (6 bases). Germline V CDR1 and CDR2: SEHNR, FQNEAQ (reference sequence). The CDR3 loop spans 17 amino acids. Trimming left V 4 bases short and J 6 bases short, with 25 bases between. CDR3 nucleotides: TGTGCCAGCAGCTCAGACCGGGGCGGGATTTTTATAAGCGAGCAGTACTTC. Translation gives CASSSDRGGIFISEQYF. Looking up the rest from reference TRBV7-9 and TRBJ2-7 gives the full variable domain: DTGVSQNPRHKITKRGQNVTFRCDPISEHNRLYWYRQTLGQGPEFLTYFQNEAQLEKSRLLSDRFSAERPKGSFSTLEIQRTEQGDSAMYLCASSSDRGGIFISEQYFGPGTRLTVT.

This clone was detected a few times. This chain uses TRBV7-2 with TRBJ1-1, with TRBD1 identical over 10 bases. With V trimmed by 4 bases and J by 6 bases, 5 bases remained unmatched. Germline-derived CDR1 and CDR2 are SGHTA and FQGNSA. CDR3 length: 14 amino acids. The CDR3 region is CASSSTGGASEAFF. DNA of the CDR3: TGTGCCAGCAGCTCGACAGGGGGCGCCTCTGAAGCTTTCTTT.

This clone was counted between two and nine times. The chain uses TRBV10-3 and TRBJ2-1; D uncertain. V was shortened by 2 bases and J by 9 bases, with 14 bases between the two germline ends. Germline V lookup: CDR1 ENHRY, CDR2 SYGVKD. This CDR3 comprises 14 residues. The CDR3 DNA is TGTGCCATCAGTGAGCGTTTGAGCGCTCTTGAGCAGTTCTTC. Its protein is CAISERLSALEQFF.

This clone was counted a single time. V is TRBV18 and J is TRBJ1-2; perhaps TRBD1 as D (5 bases). The CDR3 totals 15 residues. Germline lookup yields CDR1 KGHSH and CDR2 LQKENI. With 6 bases removed from V and 5 bases from J, the gap between germline ends came to 19 bases. The CDR3 bases are TGTGCCAGCTCCCCCTCGCCGGGGGGTGGGTATGGCTACACCTTC. It codes for CASSPSPGGGYGYTF.

The chain links TRBV6-2 or TRBV6-3 to TRBJ2-1; 9 bases line up with TRBD1. Germline CDR1 MNHEY, CDR2 SVGEGT. V lost 2 bases, J lost 4 bases, and 6 bases stayed unmatched. The CDR3 has 16 residues. The CDR3 reads CASSYKGQGRYNEQFF. CDR3 nucleotide sequence: TGTGCCAGCAGTTACAAGGGACAGGGTCGGTACAATGAGCAGTTCTTC.

The chain uses TRBV29-1 and TRBJ2-7, with 12 bases matching TRBD1. V was pared by 4 bases and J by 3 bases, with 4 bases of the junction left unmatched. CDR3 length equals 14 residues. Germline loops: CDR1 SQVTM, CDR2 ANQGSEA. In DNA form, the CDR3 reads TGCAGCGTTGCGGGGACAGGGGGCTTCTACGAGCAGTACTTC. Amino acid sequence: CSVAGTGGFYEQYF.

The chain links TRBV6-2 or TRBV6-3 to TRBJ1-2; TRBD1 is a possible D gene (5 bases). The CDR3 loop spans 14 amino acids. V lost 0 bases and J lost 6, with 11 bases in between. The germline V gene has CDR1 MNHEY and CDR2 SVGEGT. The CDR3 DNA reads as TGTGCCAGCAGTTACTCGCCAGGGTTCGATGGCTACACCTTC. It yields the protein CASSYSPGFDGYTF.

The gene calls are TRBV19 and TRBJ2-5; 11 bases fit TRBD2. V lost 10 bases, J lost 3 bases, and 4 bases stayed unmatched. Germline CDR1 LNHDA, CDR2 SQIVND (reference sequence). The CDR3 spans 13 residues. The CDR3 DNA is TGTGCCACCTCGACTAGCGGGAAAGAGACCCAGTACTTC. Its translation: CATSTSGKETQYF. Full variable domain (rest looked up from reference TRBV19 and TRBJ2-5): DGGITQSPKYLFRKEGQNVTLSCEQNLNHDAMYWYRQDPGQGLRLIYYSQIVNDFQKGDIAEGYSVSREKKESFPLTVTSAQKNPTAFYLCATSTSGKETQYFGPGTRLLVL.

V is TRBV30 and J is TRBJ1-1, with 7 bases aligning to TRBD1. This CDR3 has 13 amino acids. The germline V gene has CDR1 GTSNPN and CDR2 SVGIG (reference sequence). Trimming cost V 0 bases and J 6 bases; bases outside gene matches: 4. The CDR3 sequence is CAWSVPGTAEAFF. As DNA, the CDR3 is TGTGCCTGGAGTGTACCTGGGACAGCTGAAGCTTTCTTT.

The rearrangement joins TRBV29-1 to TRBJ2-1; 8 bases are a match to TRBD2. This CDR3 region has 18 residues. The J segment lost 8 bases and the V segment lost 2 bases, leaving 20 bases of the junction unmatched. The V gene's germline CDR1 is SQVTM and CDR2 ANQGSEA. CDR3 loop: CSVEIERVNGRALDEQFF. The CDR3 DNA is TGCAGCGTTGAAATAGAACGGGTTAACGGGAGGGCCCTCGATGAGCAGTTCTTC.